This is a list of T cell receptor beta chains from one sample in a study of T-cell memory formation after mild COVID-19. TCRdb re-derived calls from the 5' RACE reads in MiXCR, one entry per CDR3 protein. The table records about 250,000 distinct CDR3 sequences, about 15% of them present only once. The material sequenced was PBMCs or a T cell subset sorted from them (not recorded which). All receptors come from a man aged 18 to 30 who had mild COVID-19 (a few samples of this study predate the infection). Cell type and time point are not known. The CDR3 runs from the conserved cysteine through the conserved F or W.

J gene | V gene | CDR3 protein
TRBJ1-5 | TRBV6-5 | CASRQGEYQPQHF
TRBJ1-2 | TRBV3-1 | CASSQEGAPGYTF
TRBJ2-3 | TRBV9 | CASSVDRGRADTQYF
TRBJ2-3 | TRBV6-4 | CASSPSGGVDTQYF
TRBJ2-7 | TRBV2 | CASSTERSYEQYF
TRBJ2-3 | TRBV27 | CACGGVGTDTQYF
TRBJ2-1 | TRBV3-1 | CASSFPERGDDNEQFF
TRBJ2-3 | TRBV6-2/TRBV6-3 | CASSYKRGNPWYF
TRBJ2-1 | TRBV5-5 | CASSLLGGGYNEQFF
TRBJ2-3 | TRBV5-6 | CASSPESAWTSGADTQYF